A single sample gave rise to the 3 T cell receptor beta chains below, sequenced in a study of cytomegalovirus exposure and HLA in healthy donors (dated by TCRdb to the late 2010s). The protocol used for the library was the immunoSEQ multiplex PCR assay. A mixture of 60 forward primers for TCR Vbeta segments and 13 reverse primers for TCR Jbeta segments was used in the multiplex PCR. As stored in TCRdb, this immuneACCESS dataset retains in-frame rearrangements with V and J assigned. A fraction of the clones does not appear; measured against another copy, unresolved V genes explain less than half of the discrepancy, and the remainder lacks a known reason. Counted in this sample were more than 85,000 clones; 76% of them appeared once. Together, the top ten hold 1.5% to 2% of the sample. The sequenced sample was PBMCs. The source of these receptors is a man between 40 and 49 years old in good health and CMV-seronegative.

The chain uses TRBV19 and TRBJ2-4, with 7 bases identical to TRBD1. The CDR3 totals 14 residues. CDR1 and CDR2 (germline): LNHDA, SQIVND (reference sequence). V lost 5 bases and J lost 5; bases outside the gene matches: 6. CDR3 region: CASSRTGTENIQYF. DNA for the CDR3: TGTGCCAGTAGTCGAACCGGGACAGAAAACATTCAGTACTTC.

V usage is TRBV6-1 and J usage is TRBJ1-1; TRBD1 might be the D (6 bases). CDR3 length equals 16 residues. V was cut by 4 bases and J by 2 bases, with 17 bases left in between. Germline CDR1 reads MNHNS; CDR2 reads SASEGT. Here the CDR3 reads CASSVGGRLTNTEAFF. As DNA, the CDR3 is TGTGCCAGCAGTGTGGGGGGGCGATTGACTAACACTGAAGCTTTCTTT.

The chain recombines TRBV10-3 with TRBJ2-1; tentative D call: TRBD2 (6 bases). Per germline, CDR1 ENHRY and CDR2 SYGVKD. The CDR3 consists of 14 residues. Trimming stripped 0 bases from V and 9 bases from J, with 12 bases between. In nucleotides, the CDR3 is TGTGCCATCAGTGAGTCGGGGGGTCGCGGTGAGCAGTTCTTC. The encoded protein is CAISESGGRGEQFF.